This T cell receptor beta chain was captured in a study of cytomegalovirus exposure and HLA in healthy donors. Study overall: As released early, the data held 65 million to 90 million unique TCRs from HLA-typed donors.

PCR used 60 Vbeta primers and 13 Jbeta primers. Profiling relied on immunoSEQ multiplex PCR, and the TCRdb table lists in-frame clones only, not all of them. This table has 200,000 or so clones, more than 75% appearing once. With respect to this clone: Its antigen is as yet unknown.

Study-level points and caveats: When the data were analyzed later, several of the most significant clusters appeared to be linked to common viral pathogens. According to an earlier analysis, most TCR beta V segments yielded productive rearrangements about 90% or about 30% of the time. Indistinguishability led to the exclusion of some V segments, TRBV6-2 and TRBV6-3 included.

The CDR3 totals 15 residues. Deletions cut 3 bases from V and 8 bases from J, with 17 bases between. Germline loops: CDR1 SGDLS, CDR2 YYNGEE. This clonotype was sampled from a male donor in good health and CMV-seropositive. This sequence joins TRBV9 and TRBJ1-4; D perhaps matches TRBD1 (6 bases). The specimen was PBMCs. The CDR3 sequence: CASSAALGHGEKLFF. The CDR3 coding sequence is TGTGCCAGCAGCGCGGCTTTGGGACACGGGGAAAAACTGTTTTTT. Combining the CDR3 with reference TRBV9 and TRBJ1-4 gives the whole variable domain DSGVTQTPKHLITATGQRVTLRCSPRSGDLSVYWYQQSLDQGLQFLIQYYNGEERAKGNILERFSAQQFPDLHSELNLSSLELGDSALYFCASSAALGHGEKLFFGSGTQLSVL.